Detailed here is one T cell receptor (beta chain). The antigen remains undetermined. Trimming shortened V by 4 bases and J by 8 bases, and 8 bases separated the two germline ends. The CDR3 length is 12 residues. Germline V gene sequence: CDR1 SGHAT, CDR2 FQNNGV. The data derive from a study of T cell responses to AZD1222 COVID-19 vaccine. Study results and caveats: The sample set comprised mostly white British donors with more females, and clonal diversity was possibly underestimated.

Clones were read by immunoSEQ multiplex PCR, and TCRdb kept only the in-frame ones, dropping some. The table records around 150,000 clones, roughly 94% of them present only once. The sample consisted of peripheral blood, taken on day 0 of AZD1222 vaccination. The clonotype was recovered from an adult in good health. The chain recombines TRBV11-2 with TRBJ1-4; D is unclear. The CDR3 region has the DNA TGTGCCAGCAGCTCAGAGAGGGAAAAACTGTTTTTT. The encoded protein is CASSSEREKLFF. Filled out from reference TRBV11-2 and TRBJ1-4, the complete variable domain reads EAGVAQSPRYKIIEKRQSVAFWCNPISGHATLYWYQQILGQGPKLLIQFQNNGVVDDSQLPKDRFSAERLKGVDSTLKIQPAKLEDSAVYLCASSSEREKLFFGSGTQLSVL.